This T cell receptor beta chain was captured by sequencing in a study of OX40 agonist ivuxolimab in advanced cancers. Background on the study: Patients were dosed with the agonistic anti-OX40 (CD134) antibody ivuxolimab. Eligibility rules accepted prior anti-PD-1, anti-PD-L1 or anti-CTLA-4 therapy, and around 43% had some.

This CDR3 contains 13 residues. V lost 0 bases to trimming and J lost 0 bases, with 3 bases between them. Germline-derived CDR1 and CDR2 are SGDLS and YYNGEE. TCRdb's table, derived via immunoSEQ multiplex PCR, lists solely in-frame clones and lacks some. The sample holds 40,000 to 55,000 clones, 75% to 90% seen once. Remarks on this clone: What it binds is not known.

The study, taken as a whole, reports: Low normalized T-cell clonal expansion was also seen in some nonresponders. It was not determined which antigens were specifically recognized by the peripheral T cells that had undergone clonal expansion.

The rearrangement uses TRBV9 and TRBJ1-1; D call uncertain. Here the sequenced sample was CD4+ or CD8+ T cells sorted from blood, taken in a trial of the OX40 agonist ivuxolimab. The sequence derives from an adult with an advanced solid tumor such as melanoma, head and neck, liver or kidney cancer. The CDR3 nucleotides are TGTGCCAGCAGCGTAGCTATGAACACTGAAGCTTTCTTT. The encoded protein is CASSVAMNTEAFF.